This T cell receptor beta chain came from a study of graft-versus-host responses after intestinal transplantation. Concerning this clone: The target antigen is unknown.

Profiled with immunoSEQ multiplex PCR; TCRdb holds only in-frame clones, not every one. Of about 120,000 clones listed, approximately 90% are singletons. The sample was unstimulated CD4+ T cells sorted from spleen or lymph node cells, taken before intestinal transplant. This TCR came from a human donor who received an intestinal transplant.

The CDR3 DNA follows: TGTGCCAGCTCATCCGGGAAAGCCTACGAGCAGTACTTC. As protein: CASSSGKAYEQYF. The chain recombines TRBV18 with TRBJ2-7, with D possibly TRBD2 on 5 matching bases. CDR3 length: 13 amino acids. With 5 bases removed from V and 2 bases from J, the gap between germline ends came to 10 bases. Germline CDR1 is KGHSH and CDR2 is LQKENI.